This T cell receptor (beta chain) was recorded in a study of blood T cell repertoires in COVID-19. In the authors' workflow: Reference gene primer amplification in the assay estimated nucleated cell counts. Only in-frame clones appear in the TCRdb table, and some are missing; sequencing was by immunoSEQ multiplex PCR. Clone size and the V and J calls come from that table; the DNA yielded D and trimming. The table has 150,000 to 200,000 clones, around 82% seen once; the top ten hold 5% to 6%. Trimming pared 4 bases from V and 6 bases from J, leaving 19 bases between. The germline gives CDR1 SGHDN, CDR2 FVKESK. The CDR3 is made up of 15 amino acids.

The source material was PBMCs or T cells enriched from blood (not recorded which). V usage is TRBV14 and J usage is TRBJ2-7; D may be TRBD2 (5 bases). The source is a man between 40 and 49 years old who had recovered from COVID-19. CDR3 protein: CASSPSWGIEGEQYV. The CDR3 DNA reads as TGTGCCAGCAGCCCCTCATGGGGTATTGAGGGCGAGCAGTACGTC.